This T cell receptor (beta chain) was identified during a study of blood T cell repertoires in COVID-19. Germline V gene lookup returns CDR1 SGHTA and CDR2 FQGNSA. Losses at the gene ends were 5 bases for V and 4 bases for J; bases not matched to a gene: 10. CDR3 size: 15 residues. Adults between roughly 18 and 95 years of age took part from approximately 24 US areas. In the original workflow: Reference gene primer amplification in the assay estimated nucleated cell counts. Here immunoSEQ multiplex PCR was the method, and the copy in TCRdb shows in-frame clones only, minus some. Clone size and the V and J calls come from that table; the DNA yielded D and trimming. Among a few hundred thousand clones, 85% to 90% were seen once, and the ten largest hold around 10%.

The source of this sequence is a woman between 45 and 65 years old who had recovered from COVID-19. The sequenced sample consisted of PBMCs or T cells enriched from blood (not recorded which). The gene calls are TRBV7-2 and TRBJ1-2, with 7 bases identical to TRBD1. The CDR3 loop is CASSAGQDLGYGYTF. CDR3 DNA: TGTGCCAGCAGCGCCGGACAGGATCTTGGCTATGGCTACACCTTC.